This T cell receptor beta chain derives from a study of tumor and adjacent non-tumor tissue in lung cancer. RNA was extracted from bulk tissue without any cell sorting. V was shortened by 5 bases and J by 11 bases, with 16 bases between the two germline ends. There are 12 residues in the CDR3. TCRbeta libraries were built with three rounds of nested PCR, modified from ARM-PCR. TCRdb passed the multiplex PCR reads through MiXCR, listing each CDR3 protein once. Of approximately 140,000 distinct CDR3 sequences detected, around 66% appear once; the ten largest clones hold about 20%. Material for sequencing was lung tumor tissue. This sequence originates from a man aged 55 to 69 with small cell lung cancer. V gene TRBV12-3 or TRBV12-4 combines with J gene TRBJ2-7; tentative D call: TRBD1 (5 bases). The CDR3, as DNA: TGTGCCAGCAGTGCCGGGCCCAGCAGGGAGTACTTC. This encodes CASSAGPSREYF.